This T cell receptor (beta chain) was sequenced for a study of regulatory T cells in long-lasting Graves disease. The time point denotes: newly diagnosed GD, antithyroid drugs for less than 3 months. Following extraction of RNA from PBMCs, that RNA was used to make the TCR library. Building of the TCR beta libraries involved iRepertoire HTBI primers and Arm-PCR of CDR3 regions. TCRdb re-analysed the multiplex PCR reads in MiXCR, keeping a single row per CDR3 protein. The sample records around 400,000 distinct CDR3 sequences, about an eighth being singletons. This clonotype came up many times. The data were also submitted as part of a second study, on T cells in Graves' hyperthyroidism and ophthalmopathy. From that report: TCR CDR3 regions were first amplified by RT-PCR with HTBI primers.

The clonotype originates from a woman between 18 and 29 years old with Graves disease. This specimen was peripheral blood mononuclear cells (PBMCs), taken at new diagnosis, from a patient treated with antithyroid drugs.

The DNA for the CDR3 is TGTGCCAGCACCGACCGGGTTAGTACAGGGAACACTGAAGCTTTCTTT. Translated, it gives CASTDRVSTGNTEAFF. The chain is built from TRBV12-3 or TRBV12-4 and TRBJ1-1; tentative D call: TRBD1 (5 bases). This CDR3 region has 16 residues. V lost 7 bases and J 1 base, leaving 19 bases between the germline ends.